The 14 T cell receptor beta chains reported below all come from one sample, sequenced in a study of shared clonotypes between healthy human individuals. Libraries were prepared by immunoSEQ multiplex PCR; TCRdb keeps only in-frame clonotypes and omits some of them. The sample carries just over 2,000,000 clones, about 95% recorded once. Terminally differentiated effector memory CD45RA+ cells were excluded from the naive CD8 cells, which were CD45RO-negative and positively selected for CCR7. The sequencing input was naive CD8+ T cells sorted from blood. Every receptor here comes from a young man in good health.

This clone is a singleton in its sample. In DNA form, the CDR3 reads TGCGCCAGCAGCCAAGTACAGGGGAGTACAGATACGCAGTATTTT. This encodes CASSQVQGSTDTQYF. The rearrangement uses TRBV4-1 and TRBJ2-3; 7 nucleotides match TRBD1. The CDR3 loop spans 15 amino acids. Germline CDR1 and CDR2: MGHRA and YSYEKL. J lost 3 bases, V lost 1 base, and 4 bases had no gene match.

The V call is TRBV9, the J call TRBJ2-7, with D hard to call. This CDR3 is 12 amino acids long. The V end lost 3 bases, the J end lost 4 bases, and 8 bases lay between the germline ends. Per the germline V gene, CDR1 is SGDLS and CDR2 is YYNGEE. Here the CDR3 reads CASSGPTYEQYF. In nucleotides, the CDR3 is TGTGCCAGCAGCGGGCCGACATACGAGCAGTACTTC.

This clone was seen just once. This chain's CDR3 is CASSLVETGELFF. Here the CDR3 DNA reads TGTGCCAGCAGTTTAGTGGAGACCGGGGAGCTGTTTTTT. This chain uses TRBV27 with TRBJ2-2; D ambiguous. The V end was cut by 2 bases, the J end by 5 bases, with 6 bases between. Germline V CDR1 and CDR2: MNHEY, SMNVEV (reference sequence). The CDR3 spans 13 residues.

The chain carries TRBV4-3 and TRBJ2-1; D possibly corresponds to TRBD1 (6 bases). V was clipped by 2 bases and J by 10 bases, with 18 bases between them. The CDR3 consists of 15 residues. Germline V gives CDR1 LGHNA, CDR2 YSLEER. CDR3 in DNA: TGCGCCAGCAGCCAAATCGGGACACTAGGAGAAGAGCAGTTCTTC. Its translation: CASSQIGTLGEEQFF.

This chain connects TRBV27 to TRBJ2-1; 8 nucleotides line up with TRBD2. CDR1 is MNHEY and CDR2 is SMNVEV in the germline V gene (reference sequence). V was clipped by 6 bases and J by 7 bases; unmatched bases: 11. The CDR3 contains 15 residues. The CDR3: CASSLSGNVLNEQFF. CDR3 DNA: TGTGCCAGCAGCCTTAGCGGGAACGTTTTAAATGAGCAGTTCTTC.

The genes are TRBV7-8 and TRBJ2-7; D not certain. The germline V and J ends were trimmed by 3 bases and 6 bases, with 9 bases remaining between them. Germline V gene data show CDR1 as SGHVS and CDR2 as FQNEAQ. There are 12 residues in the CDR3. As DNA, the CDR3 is TGTGCCAGCAGCTTTTACCTTCCCGAGCAGTACTTC. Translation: CASSFYLPEQYF.

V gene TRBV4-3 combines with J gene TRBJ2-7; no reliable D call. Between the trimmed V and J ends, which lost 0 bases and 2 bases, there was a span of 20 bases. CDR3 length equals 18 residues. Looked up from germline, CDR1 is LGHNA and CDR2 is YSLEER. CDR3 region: CASSQDKPSTVGTYEQYF. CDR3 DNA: TGCGCCAGCAGCCAAGATAAACCCTCCACGGTAGGAACCTACGAGCAGTACTTC.

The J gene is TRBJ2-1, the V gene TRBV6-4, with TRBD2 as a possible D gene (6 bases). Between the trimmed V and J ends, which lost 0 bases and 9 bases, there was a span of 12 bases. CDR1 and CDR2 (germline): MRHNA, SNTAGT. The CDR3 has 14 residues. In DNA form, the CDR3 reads TGTGCCAGCAGTGACTCGACTGTGGGGGGTGAGCAGTTCTTC. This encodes CASSDSTVGGEQFF.

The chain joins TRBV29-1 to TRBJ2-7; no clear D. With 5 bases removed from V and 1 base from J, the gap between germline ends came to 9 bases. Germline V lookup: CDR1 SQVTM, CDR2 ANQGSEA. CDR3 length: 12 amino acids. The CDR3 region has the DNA TGCAGCGTTTCATCAGAATCCTACGAGCAGTACTTC. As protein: CSVSSESYEQYF.

For the CDR3, the DNA is TGTGCCAGCAGGGGACTAGCGGGGGGTCAAGAGACCCAGTACTTC. It specifies CASRGLAGGQETQYF. The J gene is TRBJ2-5, the V gene TRBV2, with TRBD2 matching over 15 bases. V shed 6 bases and J 2 bases; nucleotides not matched to a gene: 1. Germline assignment: CDR1 SNHLY and CDR2 FYNNEI. There are 15 residues in the CDR3. The whole variable domain, filled in from reference TRBV2 and TRBJ2-5, reads EPEVTQTPSHQVTQMGQEVILRCVPISNHLYFYWYRQILGQKVEFLVSFYNNEISEKSEIFDDQFSVERPDGSNFTLKIRSTKLEDSAMYFCASRGLAGGQETQYFGPGTRLLVL.

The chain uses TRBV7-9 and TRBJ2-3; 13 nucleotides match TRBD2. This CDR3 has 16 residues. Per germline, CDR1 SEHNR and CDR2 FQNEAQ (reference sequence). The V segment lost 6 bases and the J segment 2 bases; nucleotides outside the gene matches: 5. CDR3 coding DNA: TGTGCCAGCAGTGAAGGGACTAGCGGGGCCACAGATACGCAGTATTTT. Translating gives CASSEGTSGATDTQYF.

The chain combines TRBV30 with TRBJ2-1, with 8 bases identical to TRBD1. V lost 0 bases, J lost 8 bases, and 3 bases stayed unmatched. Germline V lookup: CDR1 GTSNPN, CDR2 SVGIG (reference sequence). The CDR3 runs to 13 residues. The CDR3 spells CAWSVQTGDEQFF. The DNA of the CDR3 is TGTGCCTGGAGTGTACAGACAGGGGATGAGCAGTTCTTC.

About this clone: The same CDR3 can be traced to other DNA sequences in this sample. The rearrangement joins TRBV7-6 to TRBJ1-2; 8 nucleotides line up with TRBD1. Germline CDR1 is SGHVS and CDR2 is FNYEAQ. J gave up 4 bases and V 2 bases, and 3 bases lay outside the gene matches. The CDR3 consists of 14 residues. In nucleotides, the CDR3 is TGTGCCAGCAGCTTACAGGGGGCGGGCTATGGCTACACCTTC. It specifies CASSLQGAGYGYTF.

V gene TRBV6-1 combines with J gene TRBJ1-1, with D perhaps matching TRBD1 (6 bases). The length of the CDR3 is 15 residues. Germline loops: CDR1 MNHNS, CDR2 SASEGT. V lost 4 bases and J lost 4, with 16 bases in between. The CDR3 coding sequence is TGTGCCAGCAGTGGTCGCGGGGGCGAGGGCACTGAAGCTTTCTTT. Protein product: CASSGRGGEGTEAFF.